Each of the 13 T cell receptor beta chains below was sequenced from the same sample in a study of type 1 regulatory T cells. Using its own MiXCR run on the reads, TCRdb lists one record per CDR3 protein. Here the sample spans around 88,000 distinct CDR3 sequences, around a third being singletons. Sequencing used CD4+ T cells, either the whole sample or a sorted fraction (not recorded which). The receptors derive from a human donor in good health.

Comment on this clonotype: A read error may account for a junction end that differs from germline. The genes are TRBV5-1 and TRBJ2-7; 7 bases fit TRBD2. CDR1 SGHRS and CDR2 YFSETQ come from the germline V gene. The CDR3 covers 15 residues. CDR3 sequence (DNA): TGCGCCAGCAGTTTGGGGGGGAGAGACCACTACGAGCAGTACTTC. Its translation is CASSLGGRDHYEQYF.

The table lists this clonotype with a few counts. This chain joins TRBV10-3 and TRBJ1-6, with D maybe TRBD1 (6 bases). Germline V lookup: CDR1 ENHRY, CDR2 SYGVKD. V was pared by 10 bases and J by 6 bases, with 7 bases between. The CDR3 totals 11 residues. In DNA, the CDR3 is TGTGCCACCAGGGGTAATTCACCCCTCCACTTT. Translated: CATRGNSPLHF.

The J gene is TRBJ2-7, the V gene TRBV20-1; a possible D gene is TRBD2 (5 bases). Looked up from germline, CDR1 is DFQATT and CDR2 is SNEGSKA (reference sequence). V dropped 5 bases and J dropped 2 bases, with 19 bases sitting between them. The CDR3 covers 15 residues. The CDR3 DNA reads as TGCAGTGCTCCGGAGAGGGTGCGGTCAACCTACGAGCAGTACTTC. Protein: CSAPERVRSTYEQYF.

In DNA form, the CDR3 reads TGTGCCAGCAGCTTAAAACGGGACAAAGAGACCCAGTACTTC. It codes for CASSLKRDKETQYF. The rearrangement links TRBV7-2 to TRBJ2-5; TRBD1 might be the D (6 bases). The CDR3 is 14 residues long. Germline assignment: CDR1 SGHTA and CDR2 FQGNSA. The V end was cut by 2 bases, the J end by 3 bases, with 10 bases between.

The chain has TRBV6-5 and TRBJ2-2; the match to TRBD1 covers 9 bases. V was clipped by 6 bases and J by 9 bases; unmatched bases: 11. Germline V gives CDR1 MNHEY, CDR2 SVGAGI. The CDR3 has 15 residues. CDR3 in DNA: TGTGCCAGCAGCCCCGGGACAGGGTATACCAGGGAGCTGTTTTTT. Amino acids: CASSPGTGYTRELFF.

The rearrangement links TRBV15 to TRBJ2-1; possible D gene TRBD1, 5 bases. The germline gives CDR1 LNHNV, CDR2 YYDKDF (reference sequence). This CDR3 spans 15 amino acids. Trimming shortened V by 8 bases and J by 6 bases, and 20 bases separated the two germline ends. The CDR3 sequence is CATSIPTEPRNEQFF. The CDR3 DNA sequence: TGTGCCACCTCTATCCCGACAGAGCCCCGCAATGAGCAGTTCTTC.

CDR3 region: CASSLAMNGDTQYF. The CDR3 DNA reads as TGCGCCAGCAGCTTGGCCATGAATGGAGATACGCAGTATTTT. The V call is TRBV5-1, the J call TRBJ2-3, with no clear D. Germline values: CDR1 SGHRS, CDR2 YFSETQ. This CDR3 is 14 amino acids long. V dropped 0 bases and J dropped 5 bases, with 10 bases sitting between them. Supplemented by reference TRBV5-1 and TRBJ2-3, the full variable domain reads KAGVTQTPRYLIKTRGQQVTLSCSPISGHRSVSWYQQTPGQGLQFLFEYFSETQRNKGNFPGRFSGRQFSNSRSEMNVSTLELGDSALYLCASSLAMNGDTQYFGPGTRLTVL.

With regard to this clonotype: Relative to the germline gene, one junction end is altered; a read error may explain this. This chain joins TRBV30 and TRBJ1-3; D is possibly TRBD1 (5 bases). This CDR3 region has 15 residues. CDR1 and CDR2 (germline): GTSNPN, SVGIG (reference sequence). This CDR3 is CAWDPQDNSRNTIYF. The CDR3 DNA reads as TGTGCCTGGGACCCTCAGGACAACTCTAGAAACACCATATATTTT. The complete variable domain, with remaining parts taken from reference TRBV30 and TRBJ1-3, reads SQTIHQWPATLVQPVGSPLSLECTVEGTSNPNLYWYRQAAGRGLQLLFYSVGIGQISSEVPQNLSASRPQDRQFILSSKKLLLSDSGFYLCAWDPQDNSRNTIYFGEGSWLTVV.

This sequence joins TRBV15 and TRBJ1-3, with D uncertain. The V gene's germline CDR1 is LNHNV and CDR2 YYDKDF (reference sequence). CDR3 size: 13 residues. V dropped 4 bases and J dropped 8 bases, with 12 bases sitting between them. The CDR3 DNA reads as TGTGCCACCAGCAAGAGCCCCACGCACACCATATATTTT. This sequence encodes CATSKSPTHTIYF.

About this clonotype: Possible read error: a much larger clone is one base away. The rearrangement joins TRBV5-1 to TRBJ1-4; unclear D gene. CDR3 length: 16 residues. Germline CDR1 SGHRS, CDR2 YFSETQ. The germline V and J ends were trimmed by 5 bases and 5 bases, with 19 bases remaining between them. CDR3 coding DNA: TGCGCCAGCAGGAACAGCCTAACCAGGAACAATGAAAAACTGTTTTTT. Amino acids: CASRNSLTRNNEKLFF.

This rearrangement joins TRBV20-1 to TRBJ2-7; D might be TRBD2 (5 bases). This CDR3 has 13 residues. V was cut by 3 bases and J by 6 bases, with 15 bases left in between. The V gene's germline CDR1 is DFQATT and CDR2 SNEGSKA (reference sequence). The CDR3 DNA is TGCAGTGCTAGTCCCGGGGTCGACTTCGAGCAGTACTTC. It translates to CSASPGVDFEQYF.

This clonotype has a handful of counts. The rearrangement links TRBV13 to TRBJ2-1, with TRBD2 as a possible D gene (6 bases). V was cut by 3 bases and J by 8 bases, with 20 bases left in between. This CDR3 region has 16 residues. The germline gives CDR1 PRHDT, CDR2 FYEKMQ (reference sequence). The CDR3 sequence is CASSFLSSAGNDEQFF. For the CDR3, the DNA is TGTGCCAGCAGCTTCTTATCCAGCGCGGGAAACGATGAGCAGTTCTTC.

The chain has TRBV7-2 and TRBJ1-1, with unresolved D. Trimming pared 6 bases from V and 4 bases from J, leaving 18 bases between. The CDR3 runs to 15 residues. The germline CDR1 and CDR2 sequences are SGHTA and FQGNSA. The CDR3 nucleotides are TGTGCCAGCAGACCCTTTCCTCAGGCAGGCACTGAAGCTTTCTTT. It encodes CASRPFPQAGTEAFF.